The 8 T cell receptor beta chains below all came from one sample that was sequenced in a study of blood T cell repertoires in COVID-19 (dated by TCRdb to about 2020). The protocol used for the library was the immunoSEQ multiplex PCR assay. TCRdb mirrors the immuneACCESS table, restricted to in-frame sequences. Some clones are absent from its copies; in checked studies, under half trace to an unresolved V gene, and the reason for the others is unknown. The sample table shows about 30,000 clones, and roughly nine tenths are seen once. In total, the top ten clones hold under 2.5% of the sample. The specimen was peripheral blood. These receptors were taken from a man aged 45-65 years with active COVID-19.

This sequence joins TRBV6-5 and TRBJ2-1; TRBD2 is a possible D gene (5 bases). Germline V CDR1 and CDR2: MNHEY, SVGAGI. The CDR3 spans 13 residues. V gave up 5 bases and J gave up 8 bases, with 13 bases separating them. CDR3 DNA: TGTGCCAGCAGTCAGACTGCCGGGGATGAGCAGTTCTTC. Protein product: CASSQTAGDEQFF.

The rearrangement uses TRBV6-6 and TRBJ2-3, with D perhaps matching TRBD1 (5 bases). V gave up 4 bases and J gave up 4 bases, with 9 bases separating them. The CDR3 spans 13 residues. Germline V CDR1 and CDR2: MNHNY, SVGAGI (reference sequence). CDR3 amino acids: CASSSQGADTQYF. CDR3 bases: TGTGCCAGCAGTTCCCAGGGCGCAGATACGCAGTATTTT.

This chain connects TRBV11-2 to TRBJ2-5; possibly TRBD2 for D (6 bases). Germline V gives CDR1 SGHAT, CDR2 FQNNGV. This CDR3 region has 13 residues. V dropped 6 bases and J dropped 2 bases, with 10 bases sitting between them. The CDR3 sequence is CASRGRGQETQYF. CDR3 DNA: TGTGCCAGCAGGGGACGGGGGCAAGAGACCCAGTACTTC.

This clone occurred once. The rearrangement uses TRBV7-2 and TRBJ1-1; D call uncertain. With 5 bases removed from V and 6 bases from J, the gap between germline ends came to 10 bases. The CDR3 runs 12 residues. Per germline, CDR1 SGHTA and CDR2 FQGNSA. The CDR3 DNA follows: TGTGCCAGCAGCCCCGGGGTCGCTGAAGCTTTCTTT. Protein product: CASSPGVAEAFF. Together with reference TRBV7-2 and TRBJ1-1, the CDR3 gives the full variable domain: GAGVSQSPSNKVTEKGKDVELRCDPISGHTALYWYRQSLGQGLEFLIYFQGNSAPDKSGLPSDRFSAERTGGSVSTLTIQRTQQEDSAVYLCASSPGVAEAFFGQGTRLTVV.

In nucleotides, the CDR3 is TGTGCCAGCAGCTGGATTGGGGGCACGGCTCAGCCCCAGCATTTT. Translated, it gives CASSWIGGTAQPQHF. The V call is TRBV7-8, the J call TRBJ1-5, with D possibly being TRBD1 (6 bases). There are 15 residues in the CDR3. Trimming removed 4 bases from V and 6 bases from J, with 16 bases in between. CDR1 is SGHVS and CDR2 is FQNEAQ in the germline V gene.

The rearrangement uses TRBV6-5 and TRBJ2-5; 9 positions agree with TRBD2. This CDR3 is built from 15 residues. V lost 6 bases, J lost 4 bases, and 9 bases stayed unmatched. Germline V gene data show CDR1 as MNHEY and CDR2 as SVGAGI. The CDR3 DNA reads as TGTGCCAGCAGATTACTGCGGGAGGGGGCAGAGACCCAGTACTTC. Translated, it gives CASRLLREGAETQYF.

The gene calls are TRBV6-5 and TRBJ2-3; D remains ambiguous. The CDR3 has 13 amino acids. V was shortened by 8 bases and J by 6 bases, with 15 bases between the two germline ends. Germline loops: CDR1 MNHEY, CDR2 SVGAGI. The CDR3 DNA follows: TGTGCCAGCCTCGGCCGCGCGGCCGATACGCAGTATTTT. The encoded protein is CASLGRAADTQYF.

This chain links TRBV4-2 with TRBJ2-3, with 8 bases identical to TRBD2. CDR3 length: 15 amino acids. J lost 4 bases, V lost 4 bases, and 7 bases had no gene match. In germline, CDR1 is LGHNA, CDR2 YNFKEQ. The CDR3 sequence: CASSRSAGGADTQYF. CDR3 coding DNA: TGTGCCAGCAGCCGGTCGGCGGGAGGAGCAGATACGCAGTATTTT.